The 7 T cell receptor beta chains in this list originate from one sample, sequenced in a study of blood T cells in healthy people across ages. Primers used in a second PCR of roughly 6 to 12 cycles were a sample-barcoded 5' primer and a J-beta primer mix. TCRdb used MiXCR to reprocess the 5' RACE reads, holding one entry per CDR3 protein. The sample has approximately 790,000 distinct CDR3 sequences, around 62% seen once. The sample was blood. Every receptor here comes from a man aged 30 to 45 in good health.

This clonotype is a singleton in its sample. The chain couples TRBV10-3 to TRBJ1-6; D is undetermined. This CDR3 is 17 amino acids long. Per the germline V gene, CDR1 is ENHRY and CDR2 is SYGVKD. Between the trimmed V and J ends, which lost 3 bases and 0 bases, there was a span of 12 bases. The CDR3 region has the DNA TGTGCCATCAGTGAAGGTTCGGCTAGCTCCTATAATTCACCCCTCCACTTT. Encoded protein: CAISEGSASSYNSPLHF.

This clonotype was seen just once. This chain uses TRBV12-3 or TRBV12-4 with TRBJ2-3, with 7 bases matching TRBD2. Trimming cost V 6 bases and J 0 bases; bases outside gene matches: 12. This CDR3 contains 17 residues. The DNA of the CDR3 is TGTGCCAGCAGACCGTTCCGGCTAGCGGATAGCACAGATACGCAGTATTTT. Translation gives CASRPFRLADSTDTQYF.

The genes are TRBV20-1 and TRBJ2-1, with TRBD1 as a possible D gene (5 bases). CDR3 size: 14 residues. The germline CDR1 and CDR2 sequences are DFQATT and SNEGSKA (reference sequence). Trimming cost V 5 bases and J 0 bases, with 11 bases left between them. The CDR3 nucleotides are TGCAGTGCTTGGACATGGAGCTCCTACAATGAGCAGTTCTTC. Protein product: CSAWTWSSYNEQFF.

As regards this clonotype: Germline is not matched at one junction end, which may reflect a read error. The V and J genes are TRBV5-1 and TRBJ2-5; D gene ambiguous. Germline loops: CDR1 SGHRS, CDR2 YFSETQ. The CDR3 length is 12 residues. CDR3 nucleotide sequence: TGCGCCAGCAGCATGTACCAAGGGACCCAGTACTTC. This codes for CASSMYQGTQYF.

This rearrangement joins TRBV29-1 to TRBJ2-1, with 10 nucleotides matching TRBD1. CDR3 size: 14 residues. Trimming at V came to 7 bases and at J to 1 base, leaving 4 bases not matched to a gene. Looked up from germline, CDR1 is SQVTM and CDR2 is ANQGSEA. The CDR3 is CSEGTGDSYNEQFF. In nucleotides, the CDR3 is TGCAGCGAAGGGACAGGGGATTCCTACAATGAGCAGTTCTTC.

V and J are TRBV29-1 and TRBJ2-5; a possible D gene is TRBD2 (6 bases). Germline CDR1 SQVTM, CDR2 ANQGSEA. CDR3 length: 12 amino acids. Trimming cost V 7 bases and J 5 bases, with 14 bases left between them. In DNA form, the CDR3 reads TGCAGCGCCCGGGGACTCGTGGAGACCCAGTACTTC. It codes for CSARGLVETQYF.

This chain links TRBV6-6 with TRBJ1-1; D is unclear. CDR1 and CDR2 from the germline V gene are MNHNY and SVGAGI (reference sequence). CDR3 length: 12 residues. V was clipped by 5 bases and J by 5 bases, with 9 bases between them. Here the CDR3 DNA reads TGTGCCAGCAGTCACCAAGGGACTGAAGCTTTCTTT. It encodes CASSHQGTEAFF.